The 15 T cell receptor beta chains in this list originate from one sample, sequenced in a study of post-analysis software for immune sequencing data. Broader study findings: Controls showed lower frequencies than patients for five TRBV segments, and TRBV5-6, TRBV5-1 and TRBV20-1 were among these.

Their cognate antigens are unknown. Unique molecular identifiers featured in each of the TCR beta cDNA libraries. MiXCR, applied by TCRdb to the PCR reads, yields one record per CDR3 protein. The sample includes about 820,000 distinct CDR3 sequences, 53% of them seen just once. The sequenced sample was blood. These receptors all come from a girl between 10 and 17 years old with multiple sclerosis.

This clonotype appeared many times. The rearrangement links TRBV24-1 to TRBJ1-6; possible D gene TRBD1, 5 bases. Germline V gives CDR1 KGHDR, CDR2 SFDVKD. Trimming shortened V by 5 bases and J by 7 bases, and 14 bases separated the two germline ends. The CDR3 is made up of 15 amino acids. The CDR3 loop is CATSGARVKNSPLHF. The CDR3 DNA follows: TGTGCCACCAGTGGCGCCAGGGTCAAGAATTCACCCCTCCACTTT.

In its sample, this clonotype was seen a few times. The chain links TRBV7-2 to TRBJ1-4; D unclear. The CDR3 is 14 amino acids. Trimming took off 0 bases at V and 7 bases at J, with 9 bases between the two ends. CDR1 and CDR2 (germline): SGHTA, FQGNSA. CDR3 in DNA: TGTGCCAGCAGCTTAGCGCCCCAGGTTGAAAAACTGTTTTTT. Its protein is CASSLAPQVEKLFF.

The V call is TRBV7-2, the J call TRBJ2-1, with 7 positions matching TRBD1. Looked up from germline, CDR1 is SGHTA and CDR2 is FQGNSA. The CDR3 runs 15 residues. V was pared by 2 bases and J by 2 bases, with 3 bases of the junction left unmatched. The DNA of the CDR3 is TGTGCCAGCAGCTTATTGGGACAGACCTACAATGAGCAGTTCTTC. The encoded protein is CASSLLGQTYNEQFF.

The V call is TRBV12-3 or TRBV12-4, the J call TRBJ2-2; maybe TRBD1 (6 bases). The V gene lost 5 bases and the J gene lost 7 bases, with 14 bases spanning the gap. This CDR3 contains 14 residues. CDR3 protein: CASSLTGSNGELFF. The CDR3 DNA reads TGTGCCAGCAGTCTAACAGGGTCTAACGGGGAGCTGTTTTTT.

CDR3 sequence reads: CASSELASYEQYF. For the CDR3, the DNA is TGTGCCAGCAGTGAACTGGCTAGCTACGAGCAGTACTTC. This sequence joins TRBV6-1 and TRBJ2-7; D unresolved. This CDR3 is built from 13 residues. Trimming stripped 2 bases from V and 3 bases from J, with 8 bases between. Germline V gene sequence: CDR1 MNHNS, CDR2 SASEGT.

Worth noting for this clonotype: One junction end disagrees with the germline gene, perhaps due to a read error. The chain uses TRBV11-1 and TRBJ2-1, with 9 bases aligning to TRBD1. Germline lookup yields CDR1 SGHAT and CDR2 FQDESV (reference sequence). The CDR3 is 16 amino acids. For the CDR3, the DNA is TGTGCCGGCAGCGGCCCCGGGACAGGGTTGAACAATGAGCAGTTCTTC. Protein: CAGSGPGTGLNNEQFF.

This clonotype was detected only once. V and J are TRBV10-3 and TRBJ2-1, with 8 bases lining up with TRBD2. CDR1 and CDR2 from the germline V gene are ENHRY and SYGVKD. The CDR3 totals 19 residues. V was pared by 0 bases and J by 5 bases, with 15 bases of the junction left unmatched. The CDR3 DNA sequence: TGTGCCATCAGTGAGTCGCGGGGGGAGAGTCGGGTCTCGAACAATGAGCAGTTCTTC. This sequence encodes CAISESRGESRVSNNEQFF.

CDR3: CSGGTGTYEQYF. For the CDR3, the DNA is TGCAGCGGCGGGACAGGGACCTACGAGCAGTACTTC. V and J are TRBV20-1 and TRBJ2-7, with TRBD1 matching 9 bases. The CDR3 is made up of 12 amino acids. Germline assignment: CDR1 DFQATT and CDR2 SNEGSKA (reference sequence).

This chain joins TRBV12-3 or TRBV12-4 and TRBJ2-7, with D perhaps TRBD2 (6 bases). The DNA end is a closer match to TRBJ2-5, so the J assignment may be wrong. CDR3 length equals 16 residues. This CDR3 is CASSPNLHWGEETQYF. The DNA for the CDR3 is TGTGCCAGCAGTCCCAATTTGCATTGGGGGGAAGAGACCCAGTACTTC.

This sequence joins TRBV7-9 and TRBJ2-1; D is perhaps TRBD2 (6 bases). CDR1 is SEHNR and CDR2 is FQNEAQ in the germline V gene (reference sequence). This CDR3 region has 17 residues. Trimming cost V 6 bases and J 1 base, with 19 bases left between them. The CDR3 loop reads CASRHWAGRRSYNEQFF. The DNA of the CDR3 is TGTGCCAGCAGACACTGGGCGGGACGGAGGTCCTACAATGAGCAGTTCTTC.

Points on this clonotype: This may arise from a read error, as a much more abundant clone is one base away. This chain links TRBV12-3 or TRBV12-4 with TRBJ2-7; D remains ambiguous. The CDR3 runs 10 residues. V was cut by 7 bases and J by 0 bases, with 1 base left in between. DNA for the CDR3: TGTGCCAGCACCTCCTACGAGCAGTACTTC. This codes for CASTSYEQYF.

The chain has TRBV20-1 and TRBJ2-3; 8 bases line up with TRBD2. V lost 7 bases and J lost 2; bases outside the gene matches: 5. The CDR3 contains 13 residues. Germline V gives CDR1 DFQATT, CDR2 SNEGSKA (reference sequence). CDR3 residues: CSGLAGLTDTQYF. The CDR3 coding sequence is TGCAGTGGCCTAGCGGGCCTCACAGATACGCAGTATTTT.

This chain's CDR3 is CASSVTGVSYEQYF. The CDR3, as DNA: TGTGCCAGCAGCGTTACAGGGGTCTCCTACGAGCAGTACTTC. This sequence joins TRBV9 and TRBJ2-7; TRBD1 matches at 7 bases. The CDR3 has 14 amino acids. The V segment lost 2 bases and the J segment 0 bases; nucleotides outside the gene matches: 2. Germline V gene lookup returns CDR1 SGDLS and CDR2 YYNGEE. Complete variable domain (other parts from reference TRBV9 and TRBJ2-7): DSGVTQTPKHLITATGQRVTLRCSPRSGDLSVYWYQQSLDQGLQFLIQYYNGEERAKGNILERFSAQQFPDLHSELNLSSLELGDSALYFCASSVTGVSYEQYFGPGTRLTVT.

The chain recombines TRBV5-1 with TRBJ2-1; 10 bases line up with TRBD2. CDR1 and CDR2 from the germline V gene are SGHRS and YFSETQ. The CDR3 spans 16 residues. V lost 0 bases to trimming and J lost 6 bases; unmatched junction nucleotides: 6. The CDR3 loop is CASSLALAGGFNEQFF. The CDR3 region has the DNA TGCGCCAGCAGCTTGGCCTTAGCGGGAGGTTTCAATGAGCAGTTCTTC.

This clonotype showed up just a few times. This chain connects TRBV7-2 to TRBJ2-7, with D possibly being TRBD2 (6 bases). CDR1 SGHTA and CDR2 FQGNSA come from the germline V gene. Trimming stripped 5 bases from V and 4 bases from J, with 12 bases between. CDR3 length: 13 amino acids. CDR3 nucleotides: TGTGCCAGCAGCACCCGCGGGACTTACGAGCAGTACTTC. Its translation is CASSTRGTYEQYF.